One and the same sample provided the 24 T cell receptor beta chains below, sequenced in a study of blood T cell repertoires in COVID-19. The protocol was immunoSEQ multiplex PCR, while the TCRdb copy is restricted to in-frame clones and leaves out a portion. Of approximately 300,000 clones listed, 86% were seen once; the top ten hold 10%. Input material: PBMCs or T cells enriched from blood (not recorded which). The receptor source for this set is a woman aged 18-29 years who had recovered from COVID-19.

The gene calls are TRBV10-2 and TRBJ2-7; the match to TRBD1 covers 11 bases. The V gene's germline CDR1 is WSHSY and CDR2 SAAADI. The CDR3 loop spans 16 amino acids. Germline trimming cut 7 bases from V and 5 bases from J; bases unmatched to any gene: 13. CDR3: CASISERDRGSHEQYF. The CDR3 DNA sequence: TGCGCCAGCATATCGGAACGGGACAGGGGGTCCCACGAGCAGTACTTC.

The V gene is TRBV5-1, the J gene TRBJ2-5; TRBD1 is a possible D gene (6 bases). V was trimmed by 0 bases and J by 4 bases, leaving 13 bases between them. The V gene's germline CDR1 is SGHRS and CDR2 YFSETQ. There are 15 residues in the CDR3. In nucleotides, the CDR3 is TGCGCCAGCAGCTTGGCCGGGACATTGGGAGAGACCCAGTACTTC. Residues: CASSLAGTLGETQYF.

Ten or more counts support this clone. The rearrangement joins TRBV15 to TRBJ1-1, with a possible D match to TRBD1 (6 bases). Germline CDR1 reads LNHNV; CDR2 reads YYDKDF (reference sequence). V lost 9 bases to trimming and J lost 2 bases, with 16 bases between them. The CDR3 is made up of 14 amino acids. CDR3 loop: CATTLSGTNTEAFF. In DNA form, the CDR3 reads TGTGCCACTACGCTTTCCGGGACAAACACTGAAGCTTTCTTT.

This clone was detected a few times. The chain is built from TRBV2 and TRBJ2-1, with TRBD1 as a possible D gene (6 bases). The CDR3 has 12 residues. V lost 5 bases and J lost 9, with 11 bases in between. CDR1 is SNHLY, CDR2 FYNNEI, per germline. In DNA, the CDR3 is TGTGCCAGCAGTCTTTGGGACATTGAGCAGTTCTTC. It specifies CASSLWDIEQFF. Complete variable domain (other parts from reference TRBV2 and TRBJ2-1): EPEVTQTPSHQVTQMGQEVILRCVPISNHLYFYWYRQILGQKVEFLVSFYNNEISEKSEIFDDQFSVERPDGSNFTLKIRSTKLEDSAMYFCASSLWDIEQFFGPGTRLTVL.

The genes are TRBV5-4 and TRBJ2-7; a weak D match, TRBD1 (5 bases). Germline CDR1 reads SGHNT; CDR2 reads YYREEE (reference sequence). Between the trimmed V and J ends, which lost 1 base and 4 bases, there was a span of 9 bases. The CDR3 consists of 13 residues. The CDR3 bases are TGTGCCAGCAGCTTGCGCCAGGGTTACGAGCAGTACTTC. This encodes CASSLRQGYEQYF. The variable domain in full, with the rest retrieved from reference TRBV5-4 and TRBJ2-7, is ETGVTQSPTHLIKTRGQQVTLRCSSQSGHNTVSWYQQALGQGPQFIFQYYREEENGRGNFPPRFSGLQFPNYSSELNVNALELDDSALYLCASSLRQGYEQYFGPGTRLTVT.

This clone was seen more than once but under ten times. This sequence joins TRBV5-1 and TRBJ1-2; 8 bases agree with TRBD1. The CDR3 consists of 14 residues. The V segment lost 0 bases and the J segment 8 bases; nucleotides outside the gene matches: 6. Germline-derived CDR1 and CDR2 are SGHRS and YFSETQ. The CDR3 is CASSLGETGEGYTF. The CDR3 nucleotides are TGCGCCAGCAGCTTGGGTGAGACAGGGGAAGGCTACACCTTC.

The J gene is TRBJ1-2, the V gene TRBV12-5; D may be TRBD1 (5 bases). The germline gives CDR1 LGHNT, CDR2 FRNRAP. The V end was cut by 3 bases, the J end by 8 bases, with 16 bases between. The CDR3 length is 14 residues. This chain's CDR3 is CASGLPNGGSGYTF. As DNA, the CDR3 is TGTGCTAGTGGTTTACCTAACGGGGGGTCGGGCTACACCTTC.

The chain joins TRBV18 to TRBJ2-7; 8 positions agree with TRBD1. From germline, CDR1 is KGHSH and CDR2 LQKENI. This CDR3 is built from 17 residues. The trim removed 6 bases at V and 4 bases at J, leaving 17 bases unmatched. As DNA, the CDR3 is TGTGCCAGCTCCCCAGGGGACAGGTCATACCTAATATACGAGCAGTACTTC. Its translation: CASSPGDRSYLIYEQYF.

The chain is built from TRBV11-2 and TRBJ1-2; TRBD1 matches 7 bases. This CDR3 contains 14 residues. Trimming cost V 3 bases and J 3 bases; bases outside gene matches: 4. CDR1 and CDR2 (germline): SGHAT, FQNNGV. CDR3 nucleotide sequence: TGTGCCAGCAGCTTCCTAACAGGGGACTATGGCTACACCTTC. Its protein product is CASSFLTGDYGYTF. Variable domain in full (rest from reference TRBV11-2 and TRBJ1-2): EAGVAQSPRYKIIEKRQSVAFWCNPISGHATLYWYQQILGQGPKLLIQFQNNGVVDDSQLPKDRFSAERLKGVDSTLKIQPAKLEDSAVYLCASSFLTGDYGYTFGSGTRLTVV.

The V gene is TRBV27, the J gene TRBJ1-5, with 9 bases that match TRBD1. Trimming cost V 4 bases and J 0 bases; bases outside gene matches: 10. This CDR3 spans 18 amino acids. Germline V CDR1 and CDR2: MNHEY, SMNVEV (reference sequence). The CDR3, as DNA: TGTGCCAGCAGTTCCACAGGGGGCGCCCCCTATAGCAATCAGCCCCAGCATTTT. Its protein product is CASSSTGGAPYSNQPQHF.

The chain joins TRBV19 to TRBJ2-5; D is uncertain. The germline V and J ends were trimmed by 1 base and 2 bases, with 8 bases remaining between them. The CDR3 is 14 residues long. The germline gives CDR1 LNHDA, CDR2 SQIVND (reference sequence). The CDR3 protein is CASSIVSGQETQYF. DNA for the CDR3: TGTGCCAGTAGTATAGTGTCCGGTCAAGAGACCCAGTACTTC.

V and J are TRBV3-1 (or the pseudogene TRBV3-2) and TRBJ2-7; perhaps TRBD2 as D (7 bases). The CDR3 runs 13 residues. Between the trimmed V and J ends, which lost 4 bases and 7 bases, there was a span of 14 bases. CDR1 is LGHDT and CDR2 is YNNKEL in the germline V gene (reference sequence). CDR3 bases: TGTGCCAGCAGCCCAGGCGGGGGCGGGGAGCAGTACTTC. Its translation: CASSPGGGGEQYF.

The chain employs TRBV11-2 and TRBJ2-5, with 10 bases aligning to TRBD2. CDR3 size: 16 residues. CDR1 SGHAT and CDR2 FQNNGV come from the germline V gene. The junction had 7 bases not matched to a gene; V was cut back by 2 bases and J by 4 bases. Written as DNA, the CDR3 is TGTGCCAGCAGCTTATTTCTAGCGGGGGAGGGAGAGACCCAGTACTTC. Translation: CASSLFLAGEGETQYF.

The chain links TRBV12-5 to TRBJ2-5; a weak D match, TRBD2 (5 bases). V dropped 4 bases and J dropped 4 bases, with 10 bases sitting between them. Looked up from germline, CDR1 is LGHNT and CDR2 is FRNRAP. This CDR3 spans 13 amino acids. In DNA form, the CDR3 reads TGTGCTAGTGGTTCGGAGACTACAGAGACCCAGTACTTC. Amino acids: CASGSETTETQYF.

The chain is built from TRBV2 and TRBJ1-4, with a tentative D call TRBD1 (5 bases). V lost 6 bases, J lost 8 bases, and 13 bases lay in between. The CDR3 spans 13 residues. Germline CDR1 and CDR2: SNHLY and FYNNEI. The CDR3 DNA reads TGTGCCAGCAGCCTGACAGTTTGGGAAAAACTGTTTTTT. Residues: CASSLTVWEKLFF.

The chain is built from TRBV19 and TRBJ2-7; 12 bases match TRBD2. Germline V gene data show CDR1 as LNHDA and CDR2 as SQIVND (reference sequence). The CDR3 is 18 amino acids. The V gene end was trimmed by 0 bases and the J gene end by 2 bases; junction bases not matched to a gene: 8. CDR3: CASSIEGLAGGPTYEQYF. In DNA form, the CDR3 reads TGTGCCAGTAGTATAGAGGGGCTAGCGGGAGGGCCTACCTACGAGCAGTACTTC.

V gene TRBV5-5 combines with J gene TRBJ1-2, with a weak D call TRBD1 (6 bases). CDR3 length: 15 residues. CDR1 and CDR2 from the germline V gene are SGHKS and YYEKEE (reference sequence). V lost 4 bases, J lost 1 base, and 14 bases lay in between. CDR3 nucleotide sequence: TGTGCCAGCAGCAAAGGACAGCGGGATAACTATGGCTACACCTTC. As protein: CASSKGQRDNYGYTF.

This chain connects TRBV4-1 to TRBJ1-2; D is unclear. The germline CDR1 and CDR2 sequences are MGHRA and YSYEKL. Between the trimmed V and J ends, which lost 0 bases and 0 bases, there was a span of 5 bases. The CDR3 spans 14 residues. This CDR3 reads CASSQDPANYGYTF. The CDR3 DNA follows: TGCGCCAGCAGCCAAGACCCAGCTAACTATGGCTACACCTTC.

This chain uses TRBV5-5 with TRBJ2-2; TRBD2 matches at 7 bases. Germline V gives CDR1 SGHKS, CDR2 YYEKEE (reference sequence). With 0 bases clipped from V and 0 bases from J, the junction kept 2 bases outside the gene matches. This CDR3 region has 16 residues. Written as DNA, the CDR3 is TGTGCCAGCAGCTTGGCTAGCGGAACGAACACCGGGGAGCTGTTTTTT. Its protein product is CASSLASGTNTGELFF.

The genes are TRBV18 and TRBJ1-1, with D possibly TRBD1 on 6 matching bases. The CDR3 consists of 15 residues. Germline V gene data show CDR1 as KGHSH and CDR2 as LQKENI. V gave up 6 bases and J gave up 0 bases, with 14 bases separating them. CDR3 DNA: TGTGCCAGCTCGCGACAGGAGCAACTGAACACTGAAGCTTTCTTT. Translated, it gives CASSRQEQLNTEAFF.

The CDR3 DNA follows: TGTGCCAGCAGCCGTACGAGATACGAGCAGTACTTC. Its protein product is CASSRTRYEQYF. The genes are TRBV28 and TRBJ2-7; D not resolved. This CDR3 spans 12 amino acids. V was pared by 6 bases and J by 4 bases, with 10 bases between. CDR1 is MDHEN and CDR2 is SYDVKM in the germline V gene.

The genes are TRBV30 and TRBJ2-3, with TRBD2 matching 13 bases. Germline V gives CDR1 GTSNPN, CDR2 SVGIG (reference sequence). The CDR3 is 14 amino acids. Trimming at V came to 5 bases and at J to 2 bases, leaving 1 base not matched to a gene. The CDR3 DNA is TGTGCCTGGGGGACTAGCGGGGCCACAGATACGCAGTATTTT. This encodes CAWGTSGATDTQYF.

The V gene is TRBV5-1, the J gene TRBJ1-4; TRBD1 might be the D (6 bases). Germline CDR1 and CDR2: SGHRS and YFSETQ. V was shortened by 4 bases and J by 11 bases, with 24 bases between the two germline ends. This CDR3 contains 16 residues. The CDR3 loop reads CASSPLGGALNGKLFF. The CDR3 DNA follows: TGCGCCAGCAGCCCTCTAGGGGGGGCGTTGAATGGGAAACTGTTTTTT.

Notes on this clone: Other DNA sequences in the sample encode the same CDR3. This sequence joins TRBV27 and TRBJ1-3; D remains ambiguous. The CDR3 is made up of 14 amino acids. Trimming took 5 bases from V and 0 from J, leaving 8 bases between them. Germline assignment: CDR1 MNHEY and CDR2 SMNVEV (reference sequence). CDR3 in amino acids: CASSPLSSGNTIYF. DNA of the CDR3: TGTGCCAGCAGTCCCCTCTCCTCTGGAAACACCATATATTTT.